This entry concerns a single T cell receptor (beta chain). The CDR3 spans 15 residues. The data derive from a study of blood T cell repertoires in COVID-19. The protocol was immunoSEQ multiplex PCR, while the TCRdb copy is restricted to in-frame clones and leaves out a portion. The table records about 220,000 clones, roughly 88% of them present only once. The sequenced material came from peripheral blood. The TCR was taken from a man between 45 and 60 years old with active or convalescent COVID-19. The chain has TRBV21-1 and TRBJ1-5; TRBD1 was called by the table and not checked on the DNA. TRBV21-1 is annotated as a pseudogene. This CDR3 is CASSKGRDTNQPQHF. CDR3 nucleotide sequence: TGTGCCAGCAGCAAAGGCCGGGACACCAATCAGCCCCAGCATTTT.